This TCR beta chain was recorded in a study of T cell clones after liver transplantation. The wider study: Third-party-reactive TCRbeta sequences from pre-transplant mixed lymphocyte reactions served as antigen-independent comparators.

Profiled with immunoSEQ multiplex PCR; TCRdb holds only in-frame clones, not every one. The data hold 25,000 to 35,000 clones, with around 94% observed a single time. CDR1 MNHEY and CDR2 SVGAGI come from the germline V gene. Trimming pared 0 bases from V and 1 base from J, leaving 6 bases between. CDR3 length: 15 amino acids. The rearrangement uses TRBV6-5 and TRBJ2-2; unclear D gene. This TCR came from a human patient who received a liver transplant. Part of the T cell pool may stem from the graft donor. This sample comprised CD8+ T cells from blood, obtained 12 months after liver transplant. This CDR3 is CASSYSSENTGELFF. Here the CDR3 DNA reads TGTGCCAGCAGTTACTCGTCGGAGAACACCGGGGAGCTGTTTTTT.